These 22 T cell receptor beta chains were sequenced from one sample in a study of T-cell reconstitution after alpha-beta-depleted transplantation in children. Construction of the TCRbeta library involved unique molecular identifiers. TCRdb itself ran the PCR reads through MiXCR, one entry per CDR3 protein. The sample carries around 580,000 distinct CDR3 sequences, under 25% recorded once. The sample here was PBMCs, mostly from graft donor cells, taken 360 days after TCRalphabeta/CD19-depleted stem cell transplant. The receptor set was obtained from a boy in the first two years of life who had a stem cell transplant for acute myeloid leukemia, so the T cells may come from the graft donor.

This clonotype was seen a few times. The chain employs TRBV6-1 and TRBJ2-2; D gene ambiguous. V shed 10 bases and J shed 1 base, with 13 bases lying between them. This CDR3 contains 14 residues. Germline CDR1 reads MNHNS; CDR2 reads SASEGT. The CDR3 DNA reads as TGTGCCACCCTTCCCGAGGAGAACACCGGGGAGCTGTTTTTT. Translation: CATLPEENTGELFF.

This clonotype was seen a handful of times. The chain joins TRBV20-1 to TRBJ2-3, with 10 bases aligning to TRBD1. Germline assignment: CDR1 DFQATT and CDR2 SNEGSKA (reference sequence). V shed 6 bases and J 7 bases; nucleotides not matched to a gene: 13. The CDR3 length is 15 residues. Written as DNA, the CDR3 is TGCAGTGCCCTGATTCCGGGACAGGGGTTGCATACGCAGTATTTT. It codes for CSALIPGQGLHTQYF.

The gene calls are TRBV7-9 and TRBJ2-2; possibly TRBD1 for D (6 bases). Deletions cut 5 bases from V and 1 base from J, with 11 bases between. The germline gives CDR1 SEHNR, CDR2 FQNEAQ (reference sequence). The CDR3 spans 15 residues. DNA for the CDR3: TGTGCCAGCAGCCTCTCGACAGGGAACACCGGGGAGCTGTTTTTT. The encoded protein is CASSLSTGNTGELFF.

This clonotype was seen a few times. The chain couples TRBV12-3 or TRBV12-4 to TRBJ2-4; TRBD2 agrees at 7 bases. The CDR3 loop spans 16 amino acids. Trimming removed 7 bases from V and 5 bases from J; junction bases left unmatched: 14. The CDR3 DNA reads as TGTGCCAGCACCCTCATTGGGAGGGACCTCCAAAACATTCAGTACTTC. Amino acids: CASTLIGRDLQNIQYF.

V gene TRBV4-1 combines with J gene TRBJ1-1; D is perhaps TRBD1 (5 bases). Germline CDR1 reads MGHRA; CDR2 reads YSYEKL. CDR3 size: 14 residues. The germline V and J ends were trimmed by 6 bases and 5 bases, with 16 bases remaining between them. DNA for the CDR3: TGCGCCAGCAGTACCACTATCAGGGCGACTGAAGCTTTCTTT. It translates to CASSTTIRATEAFF.

The chain links TRBV2 to TRBJ2-1; 7 bases line up with TRBD2. CDR3 length equals 11 residues. Germline V gene lookup returns CDR1 SNHLY and CDR2 FYNNEI. CDR3 DNA: TGTTCTAGCCGCGGGGGCAATGAGCAGTTCTTC. Translated: CSSRGGNEQFF.

The gene calls are TRBV4-1 and TRBJ1-1, with unresolved D. The length of the CDR3 is 15 residues. Trimming cost V 3 bases and J 11 bases, with 22 bases left between them. Germline CDR1 MGHRA, CDR2 YSYEKL. As DNA, the CDR3 is TGCGCCAGCAGCCAGGAACCGACGGTTAGCTACCACGCTTTCTTT. It encodes CASSQEPTVSYHAFF.

This clonotype was recorded many times. This chain joins TRBV7-8 and TRBJ2-2; maybe TRBD1 (5 bases). The CDR3 spans 15 residues. Germline-derived CDR1 and CDR2 are SGHVS and FQNEAQ. V lost 5 bases and J 2 bases, leaving 12 bases between the germline ends. The CDR3 DNA reads as TGTGCCAGCAGCCCCCGGTGGACAAACACCGGGGAGCTGTTTTTT. It is translated as CASSPRWTNTGELFF. The whole variable domain, filled in from reference TRBV7-8 and TRBJ2-2, reads GAGVSQSPRYKVAKRGQDVALRCDPISGHVSLFWYQQALGQGPEFLTYFQNEAQLDKSGLPSDRFFAERPEGSVSTLKIQRTQQEDSAVYLCASSPRWTNTGELFFGEGSRLTVL.

A few counts support this clonotype. The rearrangement links TRBV15 to TRBJ2-3, with D possibly being TRBD1 (6 bases). V was trimmed by 0 bases and J by 0 bases, leaving 13 bases between them. The germline V gene encodes CDR1 LNHNV and CDR2 YYDKDF (reference sequence). The CDR3 is 17 residues long. The CDR3 sequence is CATSRDIGQPSTDTQYF. CDR3 nucleotides: TGTGCCACCAGCAGAGATATAGGACAGCCGAGCACAGATACGCAGTATTTT.

This clonotype has at least ten counts. The CDR3 nucleotides read TGCAGTGCCATGGGACAGACAAACAATCAGCCCCAGCATTTT. It codes for CSAMGQTNNQPQHF. The chain combines TRBV20-1 with TRBJ1-5; the match to TRBD1 covers 7 bases. Trimming took 6 bases from V and 3 from J; bases not matched to a gene: 8. Looked up from germline, CDR1 is DFQATT and CDR2 is SNEGSKA (reference sequence). The CDR3 runs to 14 residues.

This clonotype appeared many times. The V gene is TRBV29-1, the J gene TRBJ2-7; the match to TRBD1 covers 9 bases. The germline gives CDR1 SQVTM, CDR2 ANQGSEA. This CDR3 contains 12 residues. Trimming at V came to 6 bases and at J to 3 bases, leaving 3 bases not matched to a gene. The DNA for the CDR3 is TGCAGCGTACAGGGGGCGAACTACGAGCAGTACGTC. Translation: CSVQGANYEQYV.

The rearrangement links TRBV15 to TRBJ2-5; a possible D gene is TRBD2 (5 bases). The CDR3 has 14 residues. Trimming shortened V by 0 bases and J by 5 bases, and 10 bases separated the two germline ends. Germline loops: CDR1 LNHNV, CDR2 YYDKDF (reference sequence). The DNA of the CDR3 is TGTGCCACCAGCAGAGATCGAGGGCCCGAGACCCAGTACTTC. As protein: CATSRDRGPETQYF.

In regard to this clonotype: A read error may explain this, as a much larger clone is one base away. The CDR3 carries no conserved terminal phenylalanine or tryptophan, so it likely arises from a read error. The genes are TRBV15 and TRBJ1-4, with TRBD1 matching 7 bases. The CDR3 is made up of 15 amino acids. Per the germline V gene, CDR1 is LNHNV and CDR2 is YYDKDF (reference sequence). Unmatched junction bases numbered 8, after V lost 5 bases and J lost 5 bases. DNA of the CDR3: TGTGCCACCAGCTCAGGGGACAGTTTAAATGAAAAACTGTTTATT. It is translated as CATSSGDSLNEKLFI.

This clonotype was seen many times. The chain uses TRBV29-1 and TRBJ2-3; no definite D call. V was clipped by 5 bases and J by 3 bases, with 12 bases between them. There are 13 residues in the CDR3. Germline CDR1 reads SQVTM; CDR2 reads ANQGSEA. CDR3 bases: TGCAGCGTTCGGATAAAGGCAACAGATACGCAGTATTTT. The encoded protein is CSVRIKATDTQYF.

In its sample, this clonotype was seen a few times. V usage is TRBV29-1 and J usage is TRBJ1-1; D might be TRBD1 (6 bases). This CDR3 has 13 residues. Trimming took off 7 bases at V and 3 bases at J, with 15 bases between the two ends. The germline gives CDR1 SQVTM, CDR2 ANQGSEA. The CDR3 region is CSAVQGDYTEAFF. The CDR3 nucleotides read TGCAGCGCCGTACAGGGTGATTACACTGAAGCTTTCTTT.

V usage is TRBV6-2 or TRBV6-3 and J usage is TRBJ2-1, with 8 bases lining up with TRBD2. The J segment lost 0 bases and the V segment lost 2 bases, leaving 18 bases of the junction unmatched. This CDR3 is 21 amino acids long. Germline V gives CDR1 MNHEY, CDR2 SVGEGT. CDR3 in amino acids: CASSYPPRGGLYPSSYNEQFF. CDR3 nucleotides: TGTGCCAGCAGTTACCCCCCACGGGGGGGCCTTTACCCGAGCTCCTACAATGAGCAGTTCTTC.

The chain carries TRBV29-1 and TRBJ1-3; D not resolved. Germline-derived CDR1 and CDR2 are SQVTM and ANQGSEA. The CDR3 is 13 residues long. Trimming removed 6 bases at V and 0 bases at J, with 9 bases between. The chain's CDR3 is CSVSTRSGNTIYF. The CDR3 DNA sequence: TGCAGCGTCTCGACGCGCTCTGGAAACACCATATATTTT.

This clonotype was found a few times. The gene calls are TRBV7-2 and TRBJ2-7; the D gene is possibly TRBD2 (6 bases). Per germline, CDR1 SGHTA and CDR2 FQGNSA. This CDR3 region has 15 residues. V was pared by 5 bases and J by 0 bases, with 14 bases between. The CDR3 region has the DNA TGTGCCAGCAGCGTAGGAGGGACTCTCTCCTACGAGCAGTACTTC. Its translation is CASSVGGTLSYEQYF.

This clonotype turned up a few times. The chain uses TRBV7-2 and TRBJ2-7; D unresolved. Germline V gene data show CDR1 as SGHTA and CDR2 as FQGNSA. This CDR3 has 13 amino acids. Trimming pared 4 bases from V and 1 base from J, leaving 8 bases between. The CDR3 region has the DNA TGTGCCAGCAGCTCCTATAATTCCTACGAGCAGTACGTC. Its protein is CASSSYNSYEQYV.

The chain links TRBV6-5 to TRBJ1-2, with 9 nucleotides matching TRBD1. The CDR3 extends over 17 amino acids. V shed 2 bases, J shed 3 bases, and the junction held 10 bases outside the gene matches. Per the germline V gene, CDR1 is MNHEY and CDR2 is SVGAGI. CDR3 in amino acids: CASSYLGQGKSYYGYTF. As DNA, the CDR3 is TGTGCCAGCAGTTACCTCGGACAGGGGAAATCATACTATGGCTACACCTTC.

The chain has TRBV15 and TRBJ2-3; no definite D call. The CDR3 totals 11 residues. V was pared by 3 bases and J by 7 bases, with 5 bases between. From germline, CDR1 is LNHNV and CDR2 YYDKDF (reference sequence). CDR3 residues: CATSSLYTQYF. CDR3 nucleotide sequence: TGTGCCACCAGCAGCCTTTATACGCAGTATTTT.

This clonotype has a handful of counts. The J gene is TRBJ2-1, the V gene TRBV7-3, with 15 bases that match TRBD2. This CDR3 has 17 amino acids. Unmatched junction bases numbered 10, after V lost 4 bases and J lost 9 bases. Per the germline V gene, CDR1 is SGHTA and CDR2 is FQGTGA. DNA for the CDR3: TGTGCCAGCAGCTGGACTAGCGGGGGGGCCGAGTATGCTGAGCAGTTCTTC. It translates to CASSWTSGGAEYAEQFF. Supplemented by reference TRBV7-3 and TRBJ2-1, the full variable domain reads GAGVSQTPSNKVTEKGKYVELRCDPISGHTALYWYRQSLGQGPEFLIYFQGTGAADDSGLPNDRFFAVRPEGSVSTLKIQRTERGDSAVYLCASSWTSGGAEYAEQFFGPGTRLTVL.